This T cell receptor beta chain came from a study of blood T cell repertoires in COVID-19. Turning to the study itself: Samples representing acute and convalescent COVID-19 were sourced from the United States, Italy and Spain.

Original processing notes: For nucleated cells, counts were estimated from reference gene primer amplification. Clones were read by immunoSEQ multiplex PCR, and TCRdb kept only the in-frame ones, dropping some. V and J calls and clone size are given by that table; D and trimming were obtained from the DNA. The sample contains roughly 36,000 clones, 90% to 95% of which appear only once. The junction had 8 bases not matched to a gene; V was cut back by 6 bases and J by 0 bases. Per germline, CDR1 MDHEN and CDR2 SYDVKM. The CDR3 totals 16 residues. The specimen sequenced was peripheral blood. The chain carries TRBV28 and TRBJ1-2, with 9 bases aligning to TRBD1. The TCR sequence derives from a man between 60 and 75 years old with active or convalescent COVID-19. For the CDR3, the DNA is TGTGCCAGCAGCTCTGGACAGGGGACAGCTAACTATGGCTACACCTTC. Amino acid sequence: CASSSGQGTANYGYTF.